This T cell receptor (beta chain) was sequenced for a study of T cells after posttransplantation cyclophosphamide. Study-level results: Recipient CMV seropositivity and CMV reactivation strongly tracked TRB clonality.

About this clone: As yet, its antigen is unknown.

Cells defined as naive were viable CD3+CD4+ or CD3+CD8+ and CCR7+CD45RA+CD45RO-CD95-CD27+CD28+. Repertoires were generated with immunoSEQ multiplex PCR, while TCRdb's copy carries only in-frame clones and drops some. This sample yields around 31,000 clones, of which 90% to 95% are seen a single time; 0.1% belongs to the top ten. The CDR3 consists of 16 residues. The germline V and J ends were trimmed by 2 bases and 0 bases, with 13 bases remaining between them. The germline V gene encodes CDR1 SGHRS and CDR2 YFSETQ. Sequenced input: naive CD4+ T cells sorted from blood. The source of this sequence is a man between 25 and 39 years old in good health and a related stem cell transplant donor. The chain is built from TRBV5-1 and TRBJ2-3; possibly TRBD1 for D (7 bases). The CDR3 DNA reads TGCGCCAGCAGCTTATTGACAGGGACTAGCACAGATACGCAGTATTTT. It is translated as CASSLLTGTSTDTQYF.